These T cell receptor beta chains were read from a single sample in a study of T cell changes during pregnancy in multiple sclerosis. Some clones are missing from TCRdb's copy, which holds only in-frame ones; the method was immunoSEQ multiplex PCR. The data show around 30,000 clones, 89% seen once. Sequenced here: CD8+ T cells from peripheral blood mononuclear cells, sampled in the second trimester of pregnancy. Receptors originate from a female donor with multiple sclerosis, enrolled in a pregnancy study. Each CDR3 is given with its conserved first and last residue. The order of the fields is J gene, V gene, D gene, clone size, CDR3 DNA, CDR3 protein. D genes are given only for firm matches. Not all rows give a size; the values are once, few, many and, for expanded clones, a class.

j_call: TRBJ2-7
v_call: TRBV27
d_call: TRBD2
clone_size: medium-sized
cdr3_nt: TGTGCCAGCAGTGCCATAACGGGAGGCCCTCTAATTTTCTACGAGCAGTACTTC
cdr3_aa: CASSAITGGPLIFYEQYF

j_call: TRBJ2-3
v_call: TRBV7-3
d_call: TRBD2
clone_size: -
cdr3_nt: TGTGCCAGCAGCTTAACCGGGGGGGGCTTGGATACGCAGTATTTT
cdr3_aa: CASSLTGGGLDTQYF

j_call: TRBJ1-2
v_call: TRBV5-4
d_call: TRBD1
clone_size: -
cdr3_nt: TGTGCCAGCCGTCTTTACACAGGGGGCTTGGACTATGGCTACACCTTC
cdr3_aa: CASRLYTGGLDYGYTF

j_call: TRBJ2-7
v_call: TRBV28
d_call: -
clone_size: once
cdr3_nt: TGTGCCAGCAGTTTGCAGGTTGAGTGGCTAAGCTCCTACGAGCAGTACTTC
cdr3_aa: CASSLQVEWLSSYEQYF

j_call: TRBJ1-6
v_call: TRBV28
d_call: TRBD1
clone_size: -
cdr3_nt: TGTGCCAGCAGTTCGACAGGGGAATATAATTCACCCCTCCACTTT
cdr3_aa: CASSSTGEYNSPLHF

j_call: TRBJ1-1
v_call: TRBV2
d_call: -
clone_size: -
cdr3_nt: TGTGCCAGCAGTGAACAGCTTTACGGGGACACTGAAGCTTTCTTT
cdr3_aa: CASSEQLYGDTEAFF

j_call: TRBJ2-7
v_call: TRBV28
d_call: -
clone_size: -
cdr3_nt: TGTGCCAGCAGTTTCACCTGGACAGTTGGAGAGCAGTACTTC
cdr3_aa: CASSFTWTVGEQYF

j_call: TRBJ2-7
v_call: TRBV5-4
d_call: TRBD1
clone_size: -
cdr3_nt: TGTGCCAGCAGCTTTGGACAGGGGGAGGTACGCGAGCAGTACTTC
cdr3_aa: CASSFGQGEVREQYF

j_call: TRBJ1-1
v_call: TRBV6-6
d_call: -
clone_size: -
cdr3_nt: TGTGCCAGCAGTGGAGTAAACACTGAAGCTTTCTTT
cdr3_aa: CASSGVNTEAFF

j_call: TRBJ1-1
v_call: TRBV13
d_call: TRBD1
clone_size: -
cdr3_nt: TGTGCCAGCAGCTTCCAGGGGGCCGCTGAAGCTTTCTTT
cdr3_aa: CASSFQGAAEAFF

j_call: TRBJ1-1
v_call: TRBV7-6
d_call: -
clone_size: -
cdr3_nt: TGTGCCAGCAGCTTATTCCAGGGTGACACTGAAGCTTTCTTT
cdr3_aa: CASSLFQGDTEAFF

j_call: TRBJ2-2
v_call: TRBV15
d_call: TRBD1
clone_size: -
cdr3_nt: TGTGCCACCAGCAGCGCCCGGGACAGGAACACCGGGGAGCTGTTTTTT
cdr3_aa: CATSSARDRNTGELFF

j_call: TRBJ2-1
v_call: TRBV7-9
d_call: -
clone_size: -
cdr3_nt: TGTGCCAGCAGAATAAGAACTAGCTCCTACAATGAGCAGTTCTTC
cdr3_aa: CASRIRTSSYNEQFF

j_call: TRBJ1-5
v_call: TRBV27
d_call: -
clone_size: once
cdr3_nt: TGTGCCAGCAGTCCTCGGGACACCGAGGAGCCCCAGCATTTT
cdr3_aa: CASSPRDTEEPQHF

j_call: TRBJ2-2
v_call: TRBV5-6
d_call: -
clone_size: -
cdr3_nt: TGTGCCAGCAGCTTGGAGAGGGAGTGGACCGGGGAGCTGTTTTTT
cdr3_aa: CASSLEREWTGELFF

j_call: TRBJ2-5
v_call: TRBV21-1
d_call: -
clone_size: once
cdr3_nt: TGTGCCAGCAGCAAAGACAGGGAGCCTCAAGAGACCCAGTACTTC
cdr3_aa: CASSKDREPQETQYF

j_call: TRBJ2-7
v_call: TRBV18
d_call: TRBD1
clone_size: -
cdr3_nt: TGTGCCAGCTCGGAAGGACAGGGGGATATCTACGAGCAGTACTTC
cdr3_aa: CASSEGQGDIYEQYF

j_call: TRBJ1-6
v_call: TRBV4-1
d_call: TRBD1
clone_size: few
cdr3_nt: TGCGCCAGCAGCCAAGAGCCGGGACAGCCGAATTCACCCCTCCACTTT
cdr3_aa: CASSQEPGQPNSPLHF

j_call: TRBJ2-2
v_call: TRBV6-6
d_call: -
clone_size: -
cdr3_nt: TGTGCCAGCAGTTATTCCGCCGGGGAGCTGTTTTTT
cdr3_aa: CASSYSAGELFF

j_call: TRBJ2-6
v_call: TRBV7-9
d_call: -
clone_size: -
cdr3_nt: TGTGCCAGCAGACAGACAGTCATGGGGGTCCTGACTTTC
cdr3_aa: CASRQTVMGVLTF

j_call: TRBJ1-1
v_call: TRBV27
d_call: -
clone_size: -
cdr3_nt: TGTGCCAGCAGTTTATCACAGGGATTCGGAGCTTTCTTT
cdr3_aa: CASSLSQGFGAFF

j_call: TRBJ1-2
v_call: TRBV5-7
d_call: TRBD1
clone_size: -
cdr3_nt: TGTGCCAGCAGACAGGACAGGGGTAAAAACTATGGCTACACCTTC
cdr3_aa: CASRQDRGKNYGYTF

j_call: TRBJ2-1
v_call: TRBV2
d_call: -
clone_size: -
cdr3_nt: TGTGCCAGCGCCACATCTAGCTCCTACAATGAGCAGTTCTTC
cdr3_aa: CASATSSSYNEQFF

j_call: TRBJ2-7
v_call: TRBV7-2
d_call: -
clone_size: -
cdr3_nt: TGTGCCAGCAGCATGCAGGGCTACGAGCAGTACTTC
cdr3_aa: CASSMQGYEQYF

j_call: TRBJ1-1
v_call: TRBV7-8
d_call: -
clone_size: -
cdr3_nt: TGTGCCAGCAGCCTCCTAAGGGGAAGTGGTGGGGACACTGAAGCTTTCTTT
cdr3_aa: CASSLLRGSGGDTEAFF

j_call: TRBJ2-3
v_call: TRBV27
d_call: -
clone_size: -
cdr3_nt: TGTGCCAGCAGTCTCGGGAGTACAGATACGCAGTATTTT
cdr3_aa: CASSLGSTDTQYF

j_call: TRBJ2-3
v_call: TRBV6-4
d_call: -
clone_size: -
cdr3_nt: TGTGCCAGCAGTGAAGGTCGGACTAGCACAGATACGCAGTATTTT
cdr3_aa: CASSEGRTSTDTQYF

j_call: TRBJ2-3
v_call: TRBV6-4
d_call: TRBD2
clone_size: few
cdr3_nt: TGTGCCAGCAGTGAGCGGGGGGCCACAGATACGCAGTATTTT
cdr3_aa: CASSERGATDTQYF

j_call: TRBJ2-1
v_call: TRBV7-2
d_call: -
clone_size: -
cdr3_nt: TGTGCCAGCAGCTTAGCTCTAATCCTAAGCTCCTACAATGAGCAGTTCTTC
cdr3_aa: CASSLALILSSYNEQFF

j_call: TRBJ1-2
v_call: TRBV5-1
d_call: TRBD1
clone_size: few
cdr3_nt: TGCGCCAGCAGCTGGGGACAGGGGGCGACCTATGGCTACACCTTC
cdr3_aa: CASSWGQGATYGYTF

j_call: TRBJ1-6
v_call: TRBV27
d_call: -
clone_size: -
cdr3_nt: TGTGCCAGCAGTGGTGGGACAACCATCTCCTATAATTCACCCCTCCACTTT
cdr3_aa: CASSGGTTISYNSPLHF

j_call: TRBJ2-1
v_call: TRBV7-9
d_call: TRBD2
clone_size: -
cdr3_nt: TGTGCCAGCAGCTTAGTCTTAGCGGGGGGGCAACTCAATGAGCAGTTCTTC
cdr3_aa: CASSLVLAGGQLNEQFF

j_call: TRBJ2-2
v_call: TRBV7-6
d_call: TRBD2
clone_size: -
cdr3_nt: TGTGCCAGCAGCCCGCTTGTGGCGGGAGATTCGGCCGGGGAGCTGTTTTTT
cdr3_aa: CASSPLVAGDSAGELFF

j_call: TRBJ2-2
v_call: TRBV11-3
d_call: TRBD2
clone_size: -
cdr3_nt: TGTGCCAGCAGCTTAGTTAGCGGGGGGCCCGGGGAGCTGTTTTTT
cdr3_aa: CASSLVSGGPGELFF

j_call: TRBJ2-1
v_call: TRBV5-1
d_call: -
clone_size: -
cdr3_nt: TGCGCCAGCAGCTTGCTGGGTGACTTGACCTACAATGAGCAGTTCTTC
cdr3_aa: CASSLLGDLTYNEQFF

j_call: TRBJ2-1
v_call: TRBV6-4
d_call: -
clone_size: -
cdr3_nt: TGTGCCAGCAGTGAAAAGGAGGGACCCAATGAGCAGTTCTTC
cdr3_aa: CASSEKEGPNEQFF

j_call: TRBJ1-2
v_call: TRBV15
d_call: TRBD1
clone_size: once
cdr3_nt: TGTGCCACCAGCTCAGCAGGGGGCGGCTATGGCTACACCTTC
cdr3_aa: CATSSAGGGYGYTF

j_call: TRBJ2-7
v_call: TRBV5-6
d_call: -
clone_size: -
cdr3_nt: TGTGCCAGCAGCTTGGCGGAGAGCTACTACGAGCAGTACTTC
cdr3_aa: CASSLAESYYEQYF

j_call: TRBJ2-3
v_call: TRBV4-3
d_call: -
clone_size: -
cdr3_nt: TGCGCCAGCAGCCAAGATACGGGGGGCCATACAGATACGCAGTATTTT
cdr3_aa: CASSQDTGGHTDTQYF

j_call: TRBJ2-3
v_call: TRBV11-3
d_call: TRBD2
clone_size: -
cdr3_nt: TGTGCCAGCAGCGAAGGACTAGCGGGGGAAACAGATACGCAGTATTTT
cdr3_aa: CASSEGLAGETDTQYF

j_call: TRBJ2-2
v_call: TRBV11-2
d_call: -
clone_size: -
cdr3_nt: TGTGCCAGCAGCTTATTCGGGACCGGGGAGCTGTTTTTT
cdr3_aa: CASSLFGTGELFF

j_call: TRBJ2-3
v_call: TRBV2
d_call: -
clone_size: -
cdr3_nt: TGTGCCAGCAGTGAAGCGCAGGTCTCCCCGAGCACAGATACGCAGTATTTT
cdr3_aa: CASSEAQVSPSTDTQYF

j_call: TRBJ2-3
v_call: TRBV7-2
d_call: TRBD2
clone_size: -
cdr3_nt: TGTGCCAGCAACACCGGGACTAGCGATGCAGATACGCAGTATTTT
cdr3_aa: CASNTGTSDADTQYF

j_call: TRBJ2-2
v_call: TRBV10-3
d_call: TRBD2
clone_size: -
cdr3_nt: TGTGCCATCTTGGCTAGCGGTTCCGGGGAGCTGTTTTTT
cdr3_aa: CAILASGSGELFF

j_call: TRBJ2-7
v_call: TRBV4-2
d_call: -
clone_size: -
cdr3_nt: TGTGCCAGCAGCCAAGTTGACAGCTCCTACGAGCAGTACTTC
cdr3_aa: CASSQVDSSYEQYF

j_call: TRBJ2-7
v_call: TRBV10-3
d_call: -
clone_size: -
cdr3_nt: TGTGCCATCAGTGACCGAGGACACTGGTACGGGTACGAGCAGTACTTC
cdr3_aa: CAISDRGHWYGYEQYF

j_call: TRBJ1-2
v_call: TRBV5-6
d_call: -
clone_size: once
cdr3_nt: TGTGCCAGCAGCTACCGGGTCCCTAACTATGGCTACACCTTC
cdr3_aa: CASSYRVPNYGYTF

j_call: TRBJ2-3
v_call: TRBV15
d_call: -
clone_size: -
cdr3_nt: TGTGCCACCAGCGCAACTCAGGATTTCACAGATACGCAGTATTTT
cdr3_aa: CATSATQDFTDTQYF

j_call: TRBJ2-5
v_call: TRBV28
d_call: -
clone_size: -
cdr3_nt: TGTGCCAGCAGTCCACAGGGAGCTGAGGAGACCCAGTACTTC
cdr3_aa: CASSPQGAEETQYF

j_call: TRBJ2-7
v_call: TRBV19
d_call: -
clone_size: -
cdr3_nt: TGTGCCAGTAGTGCCCAGGTCAACTACGAGCAGTACTTC
cdr3_aa: CASSAQVNYEQYF

j_call: TRBJ2-1
v_call: TRBV5-5
d_call: TRBD1
clone_size: -
cdr3_nt: TGTGCCAGCAGCTGGGGGGACAGGGAGCAGTTCTTC
cdr3_aa: CASSWGDREQFF

j_call: TRBJ2-7
v_call: TRBV7-9
d_call: -
clone_size: -
cdr3_nt: TGTGCCAGCAGCTCAACCGCGCCGGGTGAGCAGTACTTC
cdr3_aa: CASSSTAPGEQYF

j_call: TRBJ2-7
v_call: TRBV5-6
d_call: TRBD2
clone_size: -
cdr3_nt: TGTGCCAGCAGCCTTACAGTTGGGGGGGTAAGGGACGAGCAGTACTTC
cdr3_aa: CASSLTVGGVRDEQYF

j_call: TRBJ2-1
v_call: TRBV27
d_call: TRBD2
clone_size: few
cdr3_nt: TGTGCCAGCAGTCTACTAGCGGACTTCAATGAGCAGTTCTTC
cdr3_aa: CASSLLADFNEQFF

j_call: TRBJ1-1
v_call: TRBV28
d_call: -
clone_size: -
cdr3_nt: TGTGCCAGCACCCCTGGAGGAGAGAACACTGAAGCTTTCTTT
cdr3_aa: CASTPGGENTEAFF

j_call: TRBJ2-7
v_call: TRBV7-8
d_call: -
clone_size: -
cdr3_nt: TGTGCCAGCAGCGAAGCTACAGGGTCCTACGAGCAGTACTTC
cdr3_aa: CASSEATGSYEQYF

j_call: TRBJ2-1
v_call: TRBV9
d_call: TRBD2
clone_size: -
cdr3_nt: TGTGCCAGCAGCCCGGGGGGGGCATACAATGAGCAGTTCTTC
cdr3_aa: CASSPGGAYNEQFF